This T cell receptor beta chain derives from a study of shared clonotypes between healthy human individuals. The protocol was immunoSEQ multiplex PCR, while the TCRdb copy is restricted to in-frame clones and leaves out a portion. The sample gives hundreds of thousands of clones, approximately 96% of which show up once; about 0.12% is in the top ten. As for this clone: Its antigen is as yet unknown.

Cells designated naive CD8 were CD45RO-negative and were positively selected for CCR7, with terminally differentiated effector memory CD45RA+ cells excluded. Recent vaccinations or acute infections were absent in the healthy HIV-negative adult donors. CDR3 length equals 17 residues. From germline, CDR1 is SGHRS and CDR2 YFSETQ. V dropped 4 bases and J dropped 3; count of bases not matched to a gene: 13. General study findings and limits: The authors sampled blood alone, and tissue repertoires likely differ. The low donor count limited represented genetic and exposure-history diversity. Depth was large, yet rarefaction showed that sorted-subset sequencing was incomplete.

This clonotype originated in a woman aged 25 to 39 in good health. Sequenced input: naive CD8+ T cells sorted from blood. V usage is TRBV5-1 and J usage is TRBJ2-7; TRBD1 aligns across 10 bases. CDR3 sequence reads: CASSPGEGGTGDYEQYF. In DNA, the CDR3 is TGCGCCAGCAGCCCGGGCGAGGGGGGGACAGGGGACTACGAGCAGTACTTC.